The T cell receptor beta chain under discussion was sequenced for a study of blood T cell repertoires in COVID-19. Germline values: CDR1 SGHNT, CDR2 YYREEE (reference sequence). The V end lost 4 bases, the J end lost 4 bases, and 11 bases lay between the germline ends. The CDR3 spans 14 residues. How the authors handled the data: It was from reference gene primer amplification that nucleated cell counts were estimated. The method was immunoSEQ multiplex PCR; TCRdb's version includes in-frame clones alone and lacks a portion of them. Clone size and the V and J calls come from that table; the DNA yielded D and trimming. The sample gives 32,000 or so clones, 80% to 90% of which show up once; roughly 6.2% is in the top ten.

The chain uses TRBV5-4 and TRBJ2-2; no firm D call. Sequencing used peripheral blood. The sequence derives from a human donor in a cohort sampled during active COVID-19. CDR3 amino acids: CASSPSFGTGELFF. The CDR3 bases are TGTGCCAGCAGCCCCTCTTTCGGCACCGGGGAGCTGTTTTTT. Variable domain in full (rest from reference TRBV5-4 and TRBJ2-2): ETGVTQSPTHLIKTRGQQVTLRCSSQSGHNTVSWYQQALGQGPQFIFQYYREEENGRGNFPPRFSGLQFPNYSSELNVNALELDDSALYLCASSPSFGTGELFFGEGSRLTVL.